This entry describes one TCR beta chain. The antigen is undetermined. This specimen belongs to a study of CD8+CD57+ T cells in acquired aplastic anemia. Across the whole study: Sorted CD4+ and CD8+ cells gave an average of approximately 3 ug of DNA. CD4+ cell libraries from healthy donors averaged approximately 10 million reads.

Trimming cost V 1 base and J 16 bases, with 23 bases left between them. Germline lookup yields CDR1 SGHVT and CDR2 SQSDAQ. The CDR3 length is 15 residues. Overall study findings and caveats: Patient and control CD8+ Simpson's diversity was not significantly different. Patients and controls turned out to have 25 to 30 CD8+ CDR3 sequences in common.

Genomic DNA was employed as the template in profiling TCR beta VDJ and CDR3. TCRdb re-analysed the reads in MiXCR, keeping a single row per CDR3 protein. This table has about 400,000 distinct CDR3 sequences, approximately 70% appearing once. What was sequenced was sorted CD4+, CD8+, or CD8+CD57+ T cells (not recorded which) from PBMCs. The chain employs TRBV7-4 and TRBJ1-5; weak D call: TRBD1 (5 bases). The origin of this receptor is a human donor in good health, serving as a control. CDR3 in amino acids: CASSLETERDNPSHF. The CDR3 coding sequence is TGTGCCAGCAGCTTAGAGACAGAACGAGACAACCCCAGCCATTTT.